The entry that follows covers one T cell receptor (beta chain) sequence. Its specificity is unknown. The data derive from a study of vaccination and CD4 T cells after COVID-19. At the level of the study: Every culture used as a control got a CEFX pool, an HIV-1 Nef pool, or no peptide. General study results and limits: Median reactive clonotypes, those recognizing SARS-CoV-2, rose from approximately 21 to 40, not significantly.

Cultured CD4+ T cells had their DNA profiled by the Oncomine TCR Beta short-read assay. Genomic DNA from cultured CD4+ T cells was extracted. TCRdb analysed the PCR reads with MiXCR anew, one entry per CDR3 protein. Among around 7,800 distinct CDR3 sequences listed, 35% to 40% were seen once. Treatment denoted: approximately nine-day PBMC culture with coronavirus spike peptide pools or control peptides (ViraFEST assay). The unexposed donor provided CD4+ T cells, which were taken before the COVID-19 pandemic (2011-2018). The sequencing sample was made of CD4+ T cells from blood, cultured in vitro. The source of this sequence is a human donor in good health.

CDR3 nucleotides: TGTGCCAGCAGCTCCGCTAGCGGGGGGATCACAGATACGCAGTATTTT. It specifies CASSSASGGITDTQYF. V and J are TRBV7-2 and TRBJ2-3; 11 positions agree with TRBD2. V shed 4 bases, J shed 2 bases, and the junction held 5 bases outside the gene matches. Germline CDR1 is SGHTA and CDR2 is FQGNSA. This CDR3 comprises 16 residues.